This TCR beta chain was recovered during a study of blood T cell repertoires in COVID-19. Looking at the study overall: Collection of acute and convalescent COVID-19 samples took place in the United States, Italy and Spain. The cDNA or gDNA used as material had been derived from T cells, B-cell-depleted T cells, or PBMCs.

This clone was seen just once. V lost 2 bases to trimming and J lost 3 bases, with 8 bases between them. Germline CDR1 is GTSNPN and CDR2 is SVGIG (reference sequence). This CDR3 spans 13 amino acids. Original data processing: Amplification from reference gene primers served as the basis for estimated nucleated cell counts. The data were produced by immunoSEQ multiplex PCR, yet TCRdb's version contains in-frame clones alone and is incomplete. V and J calls and clone size are given by that table; D and trimming were obtained from the DNA. The sample lists 250,000 or so clones; roughly nine tenths were seen once.

The rearrangement links TRBV30 to TRBJ1-5; maybe TRBD1 (6 bases). The sequence was obtained from a woman between 40 and 50 years old who had recovered from COVID-19. The sequenced material came from peripheral blood. This chain's CDR3 is CAWSRDNNQPQHF. CDR3 DNA: TGTGCCTGGAGTAGGGACAACAATCAGCCCCAGCATTTT.